These 13 T cell receptor beta chains were all obtained from the same sample, sequenced in a study of cytomegalovirus exposure and HLA in healthy donors. PCR employed 60 Vbeta and 13 Jbeta primers. Assay used: immunoSEQ multiplex PCR; TCRdb lists only in-frame clones, some missing. This listing includes just over 200,000 clones. Source material: PBMCs. The receptors derive from a girl aged 2 to 9 in good health and CMV-seropositive.

V gene TRBV19 combines with J gene TRBJ2-7, with TRBD1 identical over 7 bases. With 4 bases clipped from V and 5 bases from J, the junction kept 11 bases outside the gene matches. This CDR3 region has 15 residues. Germline assignment: CDR1 LNHDA and CDR2 SQIVND (reference sequence). The CDR3 region has the DNA TGTGCCAGTAGTACAGAGACAGGGATCGGACACGAGCAGTACTTC. It yields the protein CASSTETGIGHEQYF.

The chain joins TRBV19 to TRBJ2-5, with 11 bases matching TRBD2. Per the germline V gene, CDR1 is LNHDA and CDR2 is SQIVND (reference sequence). The CDR3 is 14 amino acids. V lost 6 bases to trimming and J lost 4 bases; unmatched junction nucleotides: 4. The CDR3 DNA follows: TGTGCCAGTAGAGCTAGCGGGAGGCTAGAGACCCAGTACTTC. Its protein is CASRASGRLETQYF.

The genes are TRBV4-2 and TRBJ2-1; a possible D gene is TRBD2 (5 bases). Germline V gene data show CDR1 as LGHNA and CDR2 as YNFKEQ. The CDR3 spans 12 residues. Trimming took 2 bases from V and 6 from J, leaving 5 bases between them. The CDR3: CASSQTSNEQFF. The CDR3 DNA follows: TGTGCCAGCAGCCAAACTAGCAATGAGCAGTTCTTC.

The rearrangement links TRBV7-2 to TRBJ2-5; the D gene is possibly TRBD2 (6 bases). The germline V gene encodes CDR1 SGHTA and CDR2 FQGNSA. The V end lost 5 bases, the J end lost 2 bases, and 12 bases lay between the germline ends. This CDR3 is built from 14 residues. In DNA form, the CDR3 reads TGTGCCAGCAGCATCATAGCGGTGCAAGAGACCCAGTACTTC. Residues: CASSIIAVQETQYF.

The chain joins TRBV15 to TRBJ2-5; tentative D call: TRBD2 (6 bases). The CDR3 has 13 residues. The germline V gene has CDR1 LNHNV and CDR2 YYDKDF (reference sequence). Trimming left V 0 bases short and J 4 bases short, with 6 bases between. Here the CDR3 DNA reads TGTGCCACCAGCAGAGATAGCGGAGAGACCCAGTACTTC. Encoded protein: CATSRDSGETQYF. Combining the CDR3 with reference TRBV15 and TRBJ2-5 gives the whole variable domain DAMVIQNPRYQVTQFGKPVTLSCSQTLNHNVMYWYQQKSSQAPKLLFHYYDKDFNNEADTPDNFQSRRPNTSFCFLDIRSPGLGDTAMYLCATSRDSGETQYFGPGTRLLVL.

The J gene is TRBJ2-7, the V gene TRBV19, with TRBD1 identical over 9 bases. Trimming cost V 5 bases and J 2 bases; bases outside gene matches: 4. The CDR3 consists of 14 residues. Germline V gene lookup returns CDR1 LNHDA and CDR2 SQIVND (reference sequence). The CDR3 sequence is CASSGRTGAYEQYF. DNA for the CDR3: TGTGCCAGTAGTGGCAGGACAGGGGCCTACGAGCAGTACTTC.

The V and J genes are TRBV5-4 and TRBJ1-3; D possibly corresponds to TRBD1 (5 bases). The end of the DNA fits TRBJ2-2 better, so the J call may be wrong. CDR1 and CDR2 (germline): SGHNT, YYREEE (reference sequence). This CDR3 has 15 residues. The CDR3 DNA follows: TGTGCCAGCAGCCACCCTAGTCCTCAGGGCGGGGAGCTGTTTTTT. Translating gives CASSHPSPQGGELFF.

V usage is TRBV2 and J usage is TRBJ1-2; 12 nucleotides line up with TRBD1. V lost 10 bases to trimming and J lost 4 bases; unmatched junction nucleotides: 10. The V gene's germline CDR1 is SNHLY and CDR2 FYNNEI. The CDR3 runs 15 residues. The CDR3 reads CATTGTGGAGYGYTF. The CDR3 DNA reads TGTGCCACGACCGGGACAGGGGGCGCGGGCTATGGCTACACCTTC.

V and J are TRBV27 and TRBJ1-5; 7 bases line up with TRBD1. The V segment lost 4 bases and the J segment 5 bases; nucleotides outside the gene matches: 8. CDR1 is MNHEY and CDR2 is SMNVEV in the germline V gene (reference sequence). The CDR3 runs 15 residues. CDR3 nucleotide sequence: TGTGCCAGCAGTTCTTCTTCAGGGGGTTATCAGCCCCAGCATTTT. It yields the protein CASSSSSGGYQPQHF.

The chain couples TRBV12-2 to TRBJ2-5; the tabulated D call, TRBD1, remains unverified against the DNA. TRBV12-2 is a recognized pseudogene. The CDR3 has 18 amino acids. CDR3 nucleotides: TGTGCAAGTCGCGCCCGAGGAGGGGGCACAGACAGGGAGTTGACCCAGTACTTC. It yields the protein CASRARGGGTDRELTQYF.

As regards this clone: A junction boundary mismatches the germline segment, possibly from a read error. The chain couples TRBV15 to TRBJ1-2, with TRBD1 matching 9 bases. The V gene's germline CDR1 is LNHNV and CDR2 YYDKDF (reference sequence). This CDR3 is built from 15 residues. The CDR3 sequence is CATSINLGTGPGCTF. The DNA of the CDR3 is TGTGCCACCAGCATCAACCTCGGGACAGGGCCGGGCTGCACCTTC.

The rearrangement uses TRBV19 and TRBJ1-1; TRBD1 matches 9 bases. CDR1 is LNHDA and CDR2 is SQIVND in the germline V gene (reference sequence). The CDR3 covers 18 residues. The trim removed 7 bases at V and 0 bases at J, leaving 15 bases unmatched. DNA of the CDR3: TGTGCCAGTATAGGATCCACAGGGGGCGTTAGGATGAACACTGAAGCTTTCTTT. As protein: CASIGSTGGVRMNTEAFF.

The J gene is TRBJ2-1, the V gene TRBV6-5; 10 positions match TRBD2. CDR3 length equals 15 residues. After removal of 8 bases from V and 6 bases from J, the junction contained 10 bases not matched to a gene. The germline V gene has CDR1 MNHEY and CDR2 SVGAGI. This chain's CDR3 is CASWIGSGRANEQFF. CDR3 sequence (DNA): TGTGCCAGCTGGATTGGGAGCGGGAGGGCCAATGAGCAGTTCTTC.